This T cell receptor beta chain was profiled in a study of cytomegalovirus exposure and HLA in healthy donors. Study as a whole: Samples from HLA-typed donors yielded about 85 million unique TCRs in an early data release.

V was pared by 7 bases and J by 8 bases, with 13 bases of the junction left unmatched. Germline V gene data show CDR1 as MGHDK and CDR2 as SYGVNS. This CDR3 spans 16 amino acids. Vbeta (60) and Jbeta (13) primers were used in the PCR. Libraries were prepared by immunoSEQ multiplex PCR; TCRdb keeps only in-frame clonotypes and omits some of them. The repertoire holds 150,000 to 200,000 clones, about 85% seen once, with 1.5% to 2% in the top ten. This clone was seen once. No antigen is known for it. Points from the study as a whole: When analyzed later, the rates of TCR association showed variation by HLA locus, with DRB1 the most and HLA-C the fewest.

Input material: PBMCs. The receptor's source is a man between 18 and 35 years old in good health and CMV-seronegative. The chain couples TRBV25-1 to TRBJ2-1; 11 positions agree with TRBD1. The CDR3 loop reads CASTPRGQGARDEQFF. The CDR3 nucleotides are TGTGCCAGCACTCCCCGCGGACAGGGGGCGCGGGATGAGCAGTTCTTC. Variable domain in full (rest from reference TRBV25-1 and TRBJ2-1): EADIYQTPRYLVIGTGKKITLECSQTMGHDKMYWYQQDPGMELHLIHYSYGVNSTEKGDLSSESTVSRIRTEHFPLTLESARPSHTSQYLCASTPRGQGARDEQFFGPGTRLTVL.